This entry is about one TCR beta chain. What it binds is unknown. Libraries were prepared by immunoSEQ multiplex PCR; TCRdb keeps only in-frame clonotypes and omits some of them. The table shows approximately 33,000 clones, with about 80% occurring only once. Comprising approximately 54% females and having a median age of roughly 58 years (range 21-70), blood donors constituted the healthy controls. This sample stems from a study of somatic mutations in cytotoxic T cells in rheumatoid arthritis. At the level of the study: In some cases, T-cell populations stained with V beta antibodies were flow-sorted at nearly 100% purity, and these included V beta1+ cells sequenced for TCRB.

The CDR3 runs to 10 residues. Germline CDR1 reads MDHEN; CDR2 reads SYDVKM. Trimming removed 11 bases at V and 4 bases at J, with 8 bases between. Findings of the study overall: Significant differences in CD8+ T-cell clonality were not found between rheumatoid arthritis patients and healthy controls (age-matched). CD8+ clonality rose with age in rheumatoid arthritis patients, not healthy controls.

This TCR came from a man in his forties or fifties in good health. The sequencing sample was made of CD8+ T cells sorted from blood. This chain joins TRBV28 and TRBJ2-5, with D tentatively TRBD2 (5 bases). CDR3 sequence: CASGIETQYF. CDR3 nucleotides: TGTGCCTCGGGAATAGAGACCCAGTACTTC.